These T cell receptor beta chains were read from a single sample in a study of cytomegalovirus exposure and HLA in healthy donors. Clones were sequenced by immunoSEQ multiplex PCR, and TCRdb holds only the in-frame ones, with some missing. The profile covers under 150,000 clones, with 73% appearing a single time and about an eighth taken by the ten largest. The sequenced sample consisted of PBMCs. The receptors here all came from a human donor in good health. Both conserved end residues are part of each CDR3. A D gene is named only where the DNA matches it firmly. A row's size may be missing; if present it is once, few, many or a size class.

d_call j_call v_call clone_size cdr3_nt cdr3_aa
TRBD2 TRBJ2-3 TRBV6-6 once TGTGCCAGCAGCTCAGGACTAGCGGGAGTAGAAGATACGCAGTATTTT CASSSGLAGVEDTQYF
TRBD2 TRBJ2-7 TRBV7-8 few TGTGCCAGCAGTTCCTCTAGCGGGAGGGTATACGAGCAGTACTTC CASSSSSGRVYEQYF
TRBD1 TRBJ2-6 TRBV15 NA TGTGCCACCAGCAGGGACAGGGTCGATGGGGCCAACGTCCTGACTTTC CATSRDRVDGANVLTF
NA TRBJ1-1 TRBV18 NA TGTGCCAGCTCACCACCGGCAGGGCGGGGGACTGAAGCTTTCTTT CASSPPAGRGTEAFF
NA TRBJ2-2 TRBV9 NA TGTGCCAGCAGCGTACTTGCGGGGACGCCCGGGGAGCTGTTTTTT CASSVLAGTPGELFF
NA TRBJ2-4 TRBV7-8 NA TGTGCCAGCAGCTTAAGGAGAGAATTAGCCAAAAACATTCAGTACTTC CASSLRRELAKNIQYF
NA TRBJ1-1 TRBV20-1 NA TGCAGTGCTCGGACTGCCAGTGAAGCTTTCTTT CSARTASEAFF
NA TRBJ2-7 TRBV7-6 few TGTGCCAGCAGCTTAAAACAGTTATCCTACGAGCAGTACTTC CASSLKQLSYEQYF
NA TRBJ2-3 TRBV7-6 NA TGTGCCAGCAGCCAGCTGCCCCAGAGGGATACGCAGTATTTT CASSQLPQRDTQYF
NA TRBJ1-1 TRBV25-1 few TGTGCCAGCAGTGTTCGGGATTTCACTGAAGCTTTCTTT CASSVRDFTEAFF
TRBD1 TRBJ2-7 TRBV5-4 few TGTGCCAGCAGCCTTCAGACAGGGCCGCGGGAGCAGTACTTC CASSLQTGPREQYF
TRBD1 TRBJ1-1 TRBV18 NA TGTGCCAGCTCACCAGGGACAGGCAATGAAGCTTTCTTT CASSPGTGNEAFF
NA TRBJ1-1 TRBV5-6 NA TGTGCCAGCAGCTGGGGGGGAGCAAACACTGAAGCTTTCTTT CASSWGGANTEAFF
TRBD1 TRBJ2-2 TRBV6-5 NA TGTGCCAGCAGTAACAGGGGGCGGACCGGGGAGCTGTTTTTT CASSNRGRTGELFF
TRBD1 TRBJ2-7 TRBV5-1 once TGCGCCAGCAGCTCTGTGCCGGGACAGATAACCTACGAGCAGTACTTC CASSSVPGQITYEQYF
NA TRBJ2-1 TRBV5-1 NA TGCGCCAGCAGCTTTGCCGGCTACAATGAGCAGTTCTTC CASSFAGYNEQFF
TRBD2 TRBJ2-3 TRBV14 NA TGTGCCAGCAGCTGGACTAGCGGGATCTCAGATACGCAGTATTTT CASSWTSGISDTQYF
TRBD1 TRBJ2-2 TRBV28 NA TGTGCCAGCAGTTTGTGGACAGGGAGCACCGGGGAGCTGTTTTTT CASSLWTGSTGELFF
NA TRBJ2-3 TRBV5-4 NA TGTGCCAGCAGCTTGATGGGGGCCACAGATACGCAGTATTTT CASSLMGATDTQYF
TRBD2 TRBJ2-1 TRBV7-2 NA TGTGCCAGCAGCAGGGGACTAGCGGCCTCCAATGAGCAGTTCTTC CASSRGLAASNEQFF
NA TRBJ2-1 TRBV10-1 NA TGCGCCAGCAGTGAGAGGCTAGATAGCAATGAGCAGTTCTTC CASSERLDSNEQFF
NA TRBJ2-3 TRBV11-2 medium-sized TGTGCCAGCAGTTATAGCACAGATACGCAGTATTTT CASSYSTDTQYF
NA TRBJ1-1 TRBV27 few TGTGCCAGCAGTTTTTTGGGGGGGAACACTGAAGCTTTCTTT CASSFLGGNTEAFF
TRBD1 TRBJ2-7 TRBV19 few TGTGCCAGTAGTTTAGGGTTACAGGGGTACGAGCAGTACTTC CASSLGLQGYEQYF
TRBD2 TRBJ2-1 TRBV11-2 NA TGTGCCAGCAGCTTCGCTCGGACTAGCTTCGATGAGCAGTTCTTC CASSFARTSFDEQFF
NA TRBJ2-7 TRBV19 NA TGTGCCAGTAATGACGCGGGGATGGGCGAGCAGTACTTC CASNDAGMGEQYF
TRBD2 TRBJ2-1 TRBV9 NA TGTGCCAGCAGCGCGGGAGGGGATGAGCAGTTCTTC CASSAGGDEQFF
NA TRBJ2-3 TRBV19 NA TGTGCCAGTAGTACGGCGGCTAGCGGCACAGATACGCAGTATTTT CASSTAASGTDTQYF
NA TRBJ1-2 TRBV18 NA TGTGCCAGCTCACCTGGAGCCTATGGCTACACCTTC CASSPGAYGYTF
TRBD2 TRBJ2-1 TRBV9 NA TGTGCCAGCAGCGTAGAGGGTCTAGCGGGAGCGGATGAGCAGTTCTTC CASSVEGLAGADEQFF
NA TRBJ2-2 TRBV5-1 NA TGCGCCAGCACAACGGACAGCACCTACACCGGGGAGCTGTTTTTT CASTTDSTYTGELFF
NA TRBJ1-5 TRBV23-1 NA TGCGCCAGCAGTCATCGCAGGGGTTGTAGCAATCAGCCCCAGCATTTT CASSHRRGCSNQPQHF
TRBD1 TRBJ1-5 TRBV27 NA TGTGCCAGCAGTAATCGTGGGGACAGGGGAGAAGTATTCAATCAGCCCCAGCATTTT CASSNRGDRGEVFNQPQHF
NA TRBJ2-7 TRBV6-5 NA TGTGCCAGCAGTTACGGGCAGGGTGGCGAGCAGTACTTC CASSYGQGGEQYF
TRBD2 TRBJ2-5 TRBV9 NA TGTGCCAGCAGCCCGGGGACTAGCGGGGGGATCCAAGAGACCCAGTACTTC CASSPGTSGGIQETQYF
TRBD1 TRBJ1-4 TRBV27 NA TGTGCCAGCAGTTTCTCAGGGACAGGGGTGAGGGAAAAACTGTTTTTT CASSFSGTGVREKLFF
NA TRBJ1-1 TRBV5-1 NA TGCGCCAGCAGCTTGGGGGGGGGCACTGAAGCTTTCTTT CASSLGGGTEAFF
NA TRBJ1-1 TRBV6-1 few TGTGCCAGCAGCCGGACTGAAGCTTTCTTT CASSRTEAFF
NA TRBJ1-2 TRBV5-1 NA TGCGCCAGCAGCTTGGGGGACAATAACTATGATGGCTACACCTTC CASSLGDNNYDGYTF
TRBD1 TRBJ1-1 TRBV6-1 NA TGTGCCAGCAGTGGGAACAGGGGGCGAACTGAAGCTTTCTTT CASSGNRGRTEAFF
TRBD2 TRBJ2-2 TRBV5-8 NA TGTGCCAGCAGCTTGGGCGATAGCGGGGCCGTGAACACCGGGGAGCTGTTTTTT CASSLGDSGAVNTGELFF
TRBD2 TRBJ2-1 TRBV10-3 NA TGTGCCATCAGTGAGTCGAGCGGGGGGCATGAGCAGTTCTTC CAISESSGGHEQFF